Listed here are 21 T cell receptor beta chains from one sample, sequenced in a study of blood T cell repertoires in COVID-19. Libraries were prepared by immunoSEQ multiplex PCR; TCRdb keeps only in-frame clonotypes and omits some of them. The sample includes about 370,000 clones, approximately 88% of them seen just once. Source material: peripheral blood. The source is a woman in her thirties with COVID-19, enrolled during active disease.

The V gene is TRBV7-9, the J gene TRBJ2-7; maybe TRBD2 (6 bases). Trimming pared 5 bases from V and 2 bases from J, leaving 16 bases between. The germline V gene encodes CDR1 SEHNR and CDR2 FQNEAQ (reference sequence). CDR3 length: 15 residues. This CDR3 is CASSGGLPRPYEQYF. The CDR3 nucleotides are TGTGCCAGCAGCGGGGGACTGCCTCGCCCCTACGAGCAGTACTTC.

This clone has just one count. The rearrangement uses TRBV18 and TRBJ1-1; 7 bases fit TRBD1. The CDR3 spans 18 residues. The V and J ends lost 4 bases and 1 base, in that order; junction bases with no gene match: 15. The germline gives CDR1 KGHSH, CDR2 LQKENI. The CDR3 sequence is CASSLEFRTGHRNTEAFF. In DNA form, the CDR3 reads TGTGCCAGCTCACTAGAATTTAGGACAGGACATAGGAACACTGAAGCTTTCTTT.

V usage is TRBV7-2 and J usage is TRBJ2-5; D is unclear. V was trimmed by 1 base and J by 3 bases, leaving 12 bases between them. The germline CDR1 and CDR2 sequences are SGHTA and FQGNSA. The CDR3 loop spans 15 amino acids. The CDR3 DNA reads TGTGCCAGCAGCTTAGTATGGGTTCGGGAAGAGACCCAGTACTTC. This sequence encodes CASSLVWVREETQYF.

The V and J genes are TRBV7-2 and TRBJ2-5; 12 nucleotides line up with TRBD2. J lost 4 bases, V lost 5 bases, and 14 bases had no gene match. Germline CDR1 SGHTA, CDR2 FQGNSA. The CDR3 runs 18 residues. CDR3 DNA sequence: TGTGCCAGCAGCCTGGCCGGACTAGCGGGGCGAATCGGAGAGACCCAGTACTTC. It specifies CASSLAGLAGRIGETQYF.

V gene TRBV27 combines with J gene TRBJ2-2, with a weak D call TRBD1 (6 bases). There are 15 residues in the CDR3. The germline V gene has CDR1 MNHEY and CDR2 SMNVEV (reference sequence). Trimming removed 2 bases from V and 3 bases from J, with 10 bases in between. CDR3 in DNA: TGTGCCAGCAGTTTACTCGCAGGGGACACCGGGGAGCTGTTTTTT. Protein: CASSLLAGDTGELFF.

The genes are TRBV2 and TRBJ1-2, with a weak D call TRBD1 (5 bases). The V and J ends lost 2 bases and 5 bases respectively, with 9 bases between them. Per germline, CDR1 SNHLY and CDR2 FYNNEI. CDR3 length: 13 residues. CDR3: CASSEFGGYGYTF. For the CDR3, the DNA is TGTGCCAGCAGTGAATTTGGGGGGTATGGCTACACCTTC.

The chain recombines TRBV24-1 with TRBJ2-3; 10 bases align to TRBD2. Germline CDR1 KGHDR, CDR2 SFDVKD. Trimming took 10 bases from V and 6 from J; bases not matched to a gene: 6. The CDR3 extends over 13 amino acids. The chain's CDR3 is CATRAGGEDTQYF. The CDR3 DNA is TGTGCCACACGAGCGGGAGGGGAGGATACGCAGTATTTT.

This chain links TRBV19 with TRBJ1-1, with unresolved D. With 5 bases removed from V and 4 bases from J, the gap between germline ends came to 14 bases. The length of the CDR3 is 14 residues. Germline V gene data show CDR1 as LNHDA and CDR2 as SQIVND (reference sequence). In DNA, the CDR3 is TGTGCCAGTAGTGTAGGGAACCGCGGCACTGAAGCTTTCTTT. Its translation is CASSVGNRGTEAFF.

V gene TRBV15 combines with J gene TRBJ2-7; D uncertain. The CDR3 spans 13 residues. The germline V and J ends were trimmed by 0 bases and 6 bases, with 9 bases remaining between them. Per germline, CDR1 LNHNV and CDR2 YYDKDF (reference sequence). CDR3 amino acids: CATSRDFLREQYV. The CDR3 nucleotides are TGTGCCACCAGCAGAGACTTTCTACGCGAGCAGTACGTC.

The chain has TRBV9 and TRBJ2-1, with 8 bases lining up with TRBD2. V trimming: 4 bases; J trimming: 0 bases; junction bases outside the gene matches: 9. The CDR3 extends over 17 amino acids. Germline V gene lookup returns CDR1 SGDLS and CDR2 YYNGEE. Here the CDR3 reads CASSLNSGTLSYNEQFF. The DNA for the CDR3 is TGTGCCAGCAGCCTCAATAGCGGGACCCTCTCCTACAATGAGCAGTTCTTC.

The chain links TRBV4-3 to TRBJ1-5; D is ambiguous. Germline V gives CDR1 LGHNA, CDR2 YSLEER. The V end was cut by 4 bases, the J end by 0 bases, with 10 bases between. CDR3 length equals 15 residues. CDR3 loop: CASSPQAYSNQPQHF. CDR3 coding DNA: TGCGCCAGCAGCCCCCAAGCGTATAGCAATCAGCCCCAGCATTTT.

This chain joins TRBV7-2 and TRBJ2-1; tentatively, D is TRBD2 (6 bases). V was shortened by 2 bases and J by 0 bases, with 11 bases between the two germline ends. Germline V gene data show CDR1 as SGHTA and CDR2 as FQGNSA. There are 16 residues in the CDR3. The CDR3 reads CASSLRTTNSYNEQFF. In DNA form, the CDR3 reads TGTGCCAGCAGCTTAAGGACTACCAACTCCTACAATGAGCAGTTCTTC. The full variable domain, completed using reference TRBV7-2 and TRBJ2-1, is GAGVSQSPSNKVTEKGKDVELRCDPISGHTALYWYRQSLGQGLEFLIYFQGNSAPDKSGLPSDRFSAERTGGSVSTLTIQRTQQEDSAVYLCASSLRTTNSYNEQFFGPGTRLTVL.

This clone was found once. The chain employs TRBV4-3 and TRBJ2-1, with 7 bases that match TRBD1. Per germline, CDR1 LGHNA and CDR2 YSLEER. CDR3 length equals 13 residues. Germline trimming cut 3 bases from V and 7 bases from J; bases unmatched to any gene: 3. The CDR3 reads CASSQTRGNEQFF. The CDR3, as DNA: TGCGCCAGCAGCCAGACCAGGGGGAATGAGCAGTTCTTC.

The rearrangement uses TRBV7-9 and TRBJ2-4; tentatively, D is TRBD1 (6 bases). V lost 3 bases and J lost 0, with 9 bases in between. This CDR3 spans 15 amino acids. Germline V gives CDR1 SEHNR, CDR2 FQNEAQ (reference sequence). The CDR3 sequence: CASSFATGAKNIQYF. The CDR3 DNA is TGTGCCAGCAGCTTCGCGACAGGAGCCAAAAACATTCAGTACTTC.

CDR3 DNA: TGCGCCAGCAGCCGGGACAGTTATAATTCACCCCTCCACTTT. Translated: CASSRDSYNSPLHF. V and J are TRBV5-1 and TRBJ1-6, with 7 bases that match TRBD1. CDR1 and CDR2 from the germline V gene are SGHRS and YFSETQ. J gave up 4 bases and V 4 bases, and 2 bases lay outside the gene matches. The CDR3 consists of 14 residues.

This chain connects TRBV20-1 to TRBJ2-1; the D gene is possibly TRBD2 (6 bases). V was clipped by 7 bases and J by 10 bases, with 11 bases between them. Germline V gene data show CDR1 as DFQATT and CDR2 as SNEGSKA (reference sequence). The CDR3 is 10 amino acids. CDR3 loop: CSEDSGEQFF. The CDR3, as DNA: TGCAGTGAAGACAGCGGGGAGCAGTTCTTC.

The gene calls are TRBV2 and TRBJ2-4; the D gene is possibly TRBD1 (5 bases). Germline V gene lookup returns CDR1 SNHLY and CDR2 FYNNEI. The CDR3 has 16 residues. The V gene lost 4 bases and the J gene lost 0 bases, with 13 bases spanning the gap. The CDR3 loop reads CASSVDRSIAKNIQYF. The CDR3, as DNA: TGTGCCAGCAGTGTAGACAGATCAATAGCCAAAAACATTCAGTACTTC.

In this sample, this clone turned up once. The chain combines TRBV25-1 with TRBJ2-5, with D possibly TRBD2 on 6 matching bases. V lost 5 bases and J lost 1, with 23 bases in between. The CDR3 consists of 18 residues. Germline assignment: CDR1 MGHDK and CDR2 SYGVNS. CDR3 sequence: CASSHKAGFLYSQETQYF. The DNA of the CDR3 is TGTGCCAGCAGTCATAAAGCGGGTTTTCTTTACAGCCAAGAGACCCAGTACTTC.

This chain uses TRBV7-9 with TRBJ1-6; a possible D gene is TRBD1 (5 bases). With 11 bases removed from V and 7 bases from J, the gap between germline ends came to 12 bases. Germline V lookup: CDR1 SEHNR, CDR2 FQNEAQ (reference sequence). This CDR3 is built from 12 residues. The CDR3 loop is CASTGGNSPLHF. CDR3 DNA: TGTGCCTCCACCGGGGGGAATTCACCCCTCCACTTT.

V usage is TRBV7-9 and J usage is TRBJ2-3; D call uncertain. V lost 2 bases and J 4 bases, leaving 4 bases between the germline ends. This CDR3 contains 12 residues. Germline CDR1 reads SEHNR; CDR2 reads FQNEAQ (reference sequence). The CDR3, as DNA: TGTGCCAGCAGCTTACTCGCAGATACGCAGTATTTT. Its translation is CASSLLADTQYF.

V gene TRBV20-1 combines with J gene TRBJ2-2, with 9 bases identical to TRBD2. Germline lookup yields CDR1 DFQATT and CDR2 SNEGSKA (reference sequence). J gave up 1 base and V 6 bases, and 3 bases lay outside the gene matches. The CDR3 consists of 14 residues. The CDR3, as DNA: TGCAGTGCCAGTAGCGGGAGGAACACCGGGGAGCTGTTTTTT. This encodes CSASSGRNTGELFF.